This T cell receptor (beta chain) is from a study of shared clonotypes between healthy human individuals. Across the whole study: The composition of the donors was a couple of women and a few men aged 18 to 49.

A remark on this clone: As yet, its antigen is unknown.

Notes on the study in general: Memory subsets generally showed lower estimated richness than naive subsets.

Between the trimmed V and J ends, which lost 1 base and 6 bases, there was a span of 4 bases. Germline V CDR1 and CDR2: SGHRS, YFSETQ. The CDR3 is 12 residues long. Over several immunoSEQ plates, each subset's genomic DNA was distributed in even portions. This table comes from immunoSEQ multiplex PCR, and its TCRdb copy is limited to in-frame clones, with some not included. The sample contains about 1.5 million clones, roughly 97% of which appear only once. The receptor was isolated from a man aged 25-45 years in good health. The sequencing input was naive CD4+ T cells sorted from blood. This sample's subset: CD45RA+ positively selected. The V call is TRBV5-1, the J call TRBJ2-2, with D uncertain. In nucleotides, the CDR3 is TGCGCCAGCAGCTTGTTCCCCGGGGAGCTGTTTTTT. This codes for CASSLFPGELFF.